The sequence of this T cell receptor beta chain was determined in a study of cytomegalovirus exposure and HLA in healthy donors. Study observations and caveats: CMV serostatus was the sole immune exposure information available. TCR beta sequences reportedly predicted most subjects' HLA-A and HLA-B alleles accurately.

Amplification used 60 Vbeta primers and 13 Jbeta primers. This table comes from immunoSEQ multiplex PCR, and its TCRdb copy is limited to in-frame clones, with some not included. Altogether 160,000 or so clones are present, roughly 80% being singletons, with the ten largest covering about 1.4%. This clone was seen a single time. The antigen is undetermined. Germline CDR1 is SGHDT and CDR2 is YYEEEE. Between the trimmed V and J ends, which lost 3 bases and 0 bases, there was a span of 7 bases. There are 13 residues in the CDR3. The chain couples TRBV5-6 to TRBJ2-7; a weak D match, TRBD1 (5 bases). The TCR comes from a woman aged 25 to 45 in good health and CMV-seronegative. Source material: PBMCs. CDR3 bases: TGTGCCAGCAGCTACCAGGGCTCCTACGAGCAGTACTTC. Its translation is CASSYQGSYEQYF.